Below are 27 T cell receptor beta chains sequenced from a single sample in a study of CD8 T cells in Susac syndrome. The RNA input was roughly 0.45 to 1 ug, and it was reverse transcribed with random hexamers. Using its own MiXCR run on the immunoSEQ multiplex PCR reads, TCRdb lists one record per CDR3 protein. The table lists about 140,000 distinct CDR3 sequences, approximately 94% of them singletons. The sample consisted of CD4+ T cells from PBMCs. The source is a human donor with Susac syndrome.

The chain is built from TRBV7-2 and TRBJ1-5, with unresolved D. The CDR3 loop spans 12 amino acids. With 10 bases removed from V and 7 bases from J, the gap between germline ends came to 14 bases. From germline, CDR1 is SGHTA and CDR2 FQGNSA. The CDR3 DNA is TGTGCCACTGGGAGCTTTCCCCAGCCCCAGCATTTT. It specifies CATGSFPQPQHF.

The V call is TRBV3-1, the J call TRBJ1-1; D not resolved. The germline CDR1 and CDR2 sequences are LGHDT and YNNKEL (reference sequence). CDR3 length: 14 amino acids. Trimming removed 1 base at V and 2 bases at J, with 8 bases between. The CDR3 loop is CASSQVAANTEAFF. The CDR3 DNA sequence: TGTGCCAGCAGCCAAGTGGCGGCTAACACTGAAGCTTTCTTT.

The rearrangement joins TRBV7-2 to TRBJ2-7, with 7 nucleotides matching TRBD1. Germline values: CDR1 SGHTA, CDR2 FQGNSA. The V segment lost 3 bases and the J segment 4 bases; nucleotides outside the gene matches: 3. The CDR3 is made up of 13 amino acids. This CDR3 is CASSLEQGYEQYF. The DNA of the CDR3 is TGTGCCAGCAGCTTGGAACAGGGGTACGAGCAGTACTTC. The whole variable domain, filled in from reference TRBV7-2 and TRBJ2-7, reads GAGVSQSPSNKVTEKGKDVELRCDPISGHTALYWYRQSLGQGLEFLIYFQGNSAPDKSGLPSDRFSAERTGGSVSTLTIQRTQQEDSAVYLCASSLEQGYEQYFGPGTRLTVT.

The CDR3 DNA follows: TGTGCCAGCAGCCCCCACCCGACAGGGATGAGCACAGATACGCAGTATTTT. Its translation is CASSPHPTGMSTDTQYF. The V and J genes are TRBV7-3 and TRBJ2-3, with 7 nucleotides matching TRBD1. Germline V gene sequence: CDR1 SGHTA, CDR2 FQGTGA. The CDR3 extends over 17 amino acids. The junction had 11 bases not matched to a gene; V was cut back by 5 bases and J by 0 bases.

This chain links TRBV12-3 or TRBV12-4 with TRBJ1-4; unclear D gene. There are 13 residues in the CDR3. V lost 3 bases to trimming and J lost 4 bases, with 6 bases between them. The CDR3, as DNA: TGTGCCAGCAGTTTTCGGTATAATGAAAAACTGTTTTTT. Its translation is CASSFRYNEKLFF.

The chain carries TRBV2 and TRBJ2-7; D remains ambiguous. The ends were cut back, 4 bases at V and 2 bases at J, with 12 bases in the middle. In germline, CDR1 is SNHLY, CDR2 FYNNEI. This CDR3 has 14 residues. For the CDR3, the DNA is TGTGCCAGCAGTGTGGGTGGCTCCCCCTACGAGCAGTACTTC. Residues: CASSVGGSPYEQYF.

The CDR3 DNA reads TGCAGCGTCCTACTGGGGACCGTATATGGCTACACCTTC. This sequence encodes CSVLLGTVYGYTF. The V gene is TRBV29-1, the J gene TRBJ1-2, with TRBD1 as a possible D gene (5 bases). Trimming removed 6 bases at V and 5 bases at J, with 16 bases between. CDR3 length: 13 residues. Per germline, CDR1 SQVTM and CDR2 ANQGSEA.

This rearrangement joins TRBV28 to TRBJ2-4; TRBD2 is a possible D gene (6 bases). In germline, CDR1 is MDHEN, CDR2 SYDVKM. The V gene lost 6 bases and the J gene lost 7 bases, with 13 bases spanning the gap. The CDR3 sequence is 13 residues long. The CDR3 nucleotides are TGTGCCAGCAGCCGATTTGGGGGGAACATTCAGTACTTC. Translated: CASSRFGGNIQYF.

This clonotype appeared a single time. The V and J genes are TRBV29-1 and TRBJ2-7, with 10 bases that match TRBD2. V was pared by 7 bases and J by 9 bases, with 18 bases of the junction left unmatched. This CDR3 contains 15 residues. Germline V gene lookup returns CDR1 SQVTM and CDR2 ANQGSEA. This CDR3 is CSATGGLAGAWGQYF. CDR3 nucleotides: TGCAGCGCTACCGGGGGGCTAGCGGGAGCTTGGGGGCAGTACTTC.

The chain is built from TRBV7-6 and TRBJ2-5; 9 bases map to TRBD2. V trimming: 1 base; J trimming: 4 bases; junction bases outside the gene matches: 10. Germline assignment: CDR1 SGHVS and CDR2 FNYEAQ. CDR3 length equals 17 residues. Written as DNA, the CDR3 is TGTGCCAGCAGCTTAGTGGCGGGGGGGACCGCCGGAGAGACCCAGTACTTC. It translates to CASSLVAGGTAGETQYF.

The V gene is TRBV29-1, the J gene TRBJ1-2; D ambiguous. The CDR3 covers 12 residues. V was clipped by 7 bases and J by 6 bases, with 15 bases between them. Germline lookup yields CDR1 SQVTM and CDR2 ANQGSEA. CDR3: CSGGELIDGYTF. The CDR3 DNA reads as TGCAGCGGGGGTGAGCTAATCGATGGCTACACCTTC.

The J gene is TRBJ2-5, the V gene TRBV5-4, with D perhaps given as TRBD1 or TRBD2 (6 bases each). The CDR3 consists of 14 residues. CDR1 and CDR2 (germline): SGHNT, YYREEE (reference sequence). V gave up 3 bases and J gave up 3 bases, with 12 bases separating them. The CDR3 here is CASSSRGPKETQYF. In DNA, the CDR3 is TGTGCCAGCAGCTCCCGGGGGCCCAAAGAGACCCAGTACTTC.

The rearrangement joins TRBV28 to TRBJ2-1, with a tentative D call TRBD1 (5 bases). The ends were cut back, 4 bases at V and 4 bases at J, with 8 bases in the middle. There are 13 residues in the CDR3. Per the germline V gene, CDR1 is MDHEN and CDR2 is SYDVKM. CDR3 bases: TGTGCCAGCAGTTCCCAGGGTTACAATGAGCAGTTCTTC. Translation: CASSSQGYNEQFF.

The chain couples TRBV27 to TRBJ1-1; D not certain. This CDR3 contains 14 residues. V lost 6 bases and J lost 4, with 15 bases in between. Germline V lookup: CDR1 MNHEY, CDR2 SMNVEV (reference sequence). CDR3 loop: CASSPMRDVTEAFF. The CDR3 bases are TGTGCCAGCAGCCCTATGAGGGATGTCACTGAAGCTTTCTTT.

The chain joins TRBV20-1 to TRBJ2-1; TRBD2 might be the D (5 bases). Trimming left V 5 bases short and J 6 bases short, with 14 bases between. In germline, CDR1 is DFQATT, CDR2 SNEGSKA (reference sequence). The CDR3 runs to 13 residues. The CDR3 spells CSAVFSRGNEQFF. Written as DNA, the CDR3 is TGCAGTGCTGTATTCTCACGGGGCAATGAGCAGTTCTTC.

CDR3 bases: TGTGCCACCAGGAGGGGACTGGGTGAAAAACTGTTTTTT. Protein: CATRRGLGEKLFF. The chain is built from TRBV15 and TRBJ1-4, with D maybe TRBD1 (5 bases). This CDR3 comprises 13 residues. From germline, CDR1 is LNHNV and CDR2 YYDKDF (reference sequence). Trimming removed 6 bases from V and 7 bases from J, with 12 bases in between.

The chain joins TRBV15 to TRBJ2-5; 7 positions match TRBD2. The CDR3 is made up of 16 amino acids. Trimming took 5 bases from V and 2 from J; bases not matched to a gene: 11. Per the germline V gene, CDR1 is LNHNV and CDR2 is YYDKDF (reference sequence). The CDR3 is CATSGGGTLGQETQYF. CDR3 DNA: TGTGCCACCAGCGGGGGGGGAACTCTCGGTCAAGAGACCCAGTACTTC.

The CDR3 loop is CASSDYPGDLNYTF. The CDR3 DNA sequence: TGTGCCAGCAGTGACTACCCCGGGGACTTGAACTACACCTTC. The V gene is TRBV6-6, the J gene TRBJ1-2; possible D gene TRBD1, 5 bases. Trimming took off 5 bases at V and 10 bases at J, with 20 bases between the two ends. Looked up from germline, CDR1 is MNHNY and CDR2 is SVGAGI (reference sequence). The CDR3 contains 14 residues.

This sequence joins TRBV20-1 and TRBJ2-7; TRBD2 agrees at 7 bases. The CDR3 extends over 14 amino acids. V dropped 5 bases and J dropped 3; count of bases not matched to a gene: 10. The V gene's germline CDR1 is DFQATT and CDR2 SNEGSKA (reference sequence). As DNA, the CDR3 is TGCAGTGCTCGCGCGGCTAGCGGATTCTACGAGCAGTACTTC. It is translated as CSARAASGFYEQYF.

The V gene is TRBV7-8, the J gene TRBJ2-5, with D possibly TRBD1 on 5 matching bases. Trimming stripped 5 bases from V and 0 bases from J, with 13 bases between. The CDR3 extends over 15 amino acids. Germline V gene sequence: CDR1 SGHVS, CDR2 FQNEAQ. CDR3: CASSLGPFHQETQYF. For the CDR3, the DNA is TGTGCCAGCAGCCTGGGGCCATTCCACCAAGAGACCCAGTACTTC.

The V gene is TRBV12-3 or TRBV12-4, the J gene TRBJ2-1; D call uncertain. The CDR3 covers 13 residues. V lost 2 bases to trimming and J lost 15 bases, with 17 bases between them. CDR3 protein: CASSLNRDINRFF. The CDR3 DNA reads TGTGCCAGCAGTTTAAATCGAGACATTAATCGGTTCTTC.

The rearrangement uses TRBV20-1 and TRBJ2-1; possible D gene TRBD2, 5 bases. Germline CDR1 reads DFQATT; CDR2 reads SNEGSKA (reference sequence). The CDR3 spans 13 residues. V lost 4 bases and J lost 8, with 15 bases in between. For the CDR3, the DNA is TGCAGTGCTATAGCGCCGCCTGGCTATGAGCAGTTCTTC. It translates to CSAIAPPGYEQFF.

The V gene is TRBV1, the J gene TRBJ2-1; the listed D gene, TRBD2, was not tested against the DNA. TRBV1 is a listed pseudogene. The CDR3 has 15 amino acids. The CDR3 DNA follows: TGCACCAGCAGTCAAATATCTAGAAGGCCCGATGAGCAGTTCTTC. It specifies CTSSQISRRPDEQFF.

In this sample, this clonotype turned up once. This chain joins TRBV20-1 and TRBJ1-3, with D perhaps TRBD1 (6 bases). The germline V gene has CDR1 DFQATT and CDR2 SNEGSKA (reference sequence). Trimming cost V 0 bases and J 3 bases, with 24 bases left between them. The CDR3 extends over 19 amino acids. CDR3 coding DNA: TGCAGTGCTAGAGATCCCTCGGCACAGGGCTATCGGGGTGGAAACACCATATATTTT. This translates into CSARDPSAQGYRGGNTIYF.

This clonotype was seen a handful of times. This chain connects TRBV18 to TRBJ1-2; 8 bases are a match to TRBD1. The CDR3 sequence is 14 residues long. The ends lost 5 bases at V and 3 bases at J; junction bases unmatched: 5. Per the germline V gene, CDR1 is KGHSH and CDR2 is LQKENI. Written as DNA, the CDR3 is TGTGCCAGCTCAAGGACAGGGTCGGACTATGGCTACACCTTC. Its protein is CASSRTGSDYGYTF.

The rearrangement links TRBV3-1 to TRBJ1-2, with D perhaps TRBD1 (6 bases). From germline, CDR1 is LGHDT and CDR2 YNNKEL (reference sequence). This CDR3 region has 14 residues. The V and J ends lost 6 bases and 2 bases respectively, with 13 bases between them. The CDR3: CASSRNRDNYGYTF. As DNA, the CDR3 is TGTGCCAGCAGTCGCAACAGGGACAACTATGGCTACACCTTC.

The V gene is TRBV12-3 or TRBV12-4, the J gene TRBJ2-5; 8 bases fit TRBD2. The CDR3 covers 14 residues. J was trimmed by 2 bases and V by 4 bases; bases with no gene match: 3. In DNA form, the CDR3 reads TGTGCCAGCAGTTCGGGGGGGCAGCAAGAGACCCAGTACTTC. The encoded protein is CASSSGGQQETQYF.